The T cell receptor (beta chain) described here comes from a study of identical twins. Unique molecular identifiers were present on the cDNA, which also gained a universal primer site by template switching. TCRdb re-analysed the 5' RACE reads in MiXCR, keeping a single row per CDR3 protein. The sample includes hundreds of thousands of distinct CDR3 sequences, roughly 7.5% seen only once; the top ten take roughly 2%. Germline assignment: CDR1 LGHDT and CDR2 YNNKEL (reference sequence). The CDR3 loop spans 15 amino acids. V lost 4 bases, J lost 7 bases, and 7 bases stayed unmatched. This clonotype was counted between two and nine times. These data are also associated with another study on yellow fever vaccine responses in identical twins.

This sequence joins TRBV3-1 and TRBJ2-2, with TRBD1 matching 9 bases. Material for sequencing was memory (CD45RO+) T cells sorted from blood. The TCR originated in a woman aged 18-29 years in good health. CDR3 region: CASSLRGTGIGELFF. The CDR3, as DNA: TGTGCCAGCAGCCTCAGGGGGACAGGGATCGGGGAGCTGTTTTTT.